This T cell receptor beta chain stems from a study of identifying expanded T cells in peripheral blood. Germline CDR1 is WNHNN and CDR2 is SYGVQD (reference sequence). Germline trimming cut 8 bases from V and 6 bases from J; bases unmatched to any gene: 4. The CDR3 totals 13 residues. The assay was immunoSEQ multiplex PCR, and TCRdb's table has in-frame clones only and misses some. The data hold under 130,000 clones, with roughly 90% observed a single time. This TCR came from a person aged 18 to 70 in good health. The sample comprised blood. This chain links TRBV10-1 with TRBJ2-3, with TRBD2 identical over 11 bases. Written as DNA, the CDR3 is TGCGCCAGCCAACTAGCGGGGGCTGATACGCAGTATTTT. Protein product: CASQLAGADTQYF.